Reported below is one T cell receptor (beta chain). This CDR3 has 11 amino acids. Trimming removed 3 bases at V and 8 bases at J, with 10 bases between. Germline CDR1 and CDR2: SQVTM and ANQGSEA. Sequencing used immunoSEQ multiplex PCR; TCRdb keeps in-frame clones, though not all of them. Among approximately 300,000 clones listed, about nine tenths were seen once. This entry belongs to a study of blood T cell repertoires in COVID-19. Across the whole study: Samples taken during acute and convalescent COVID-19 were collected in the United States, Italy and Spain. Sample material is recorded as cDNA or gDNA derived from T cells, B-cell-depleted T cells, or PBMCs.

Participants, roughly 18 to 90 years old, spanned under 30 US areas. Cohort 3 recovered donors had two negative PCRs, clearance, or symptom resolution. Sequenced: PBMCs or T cells enriched from blood (not recorded which). This chain connects TRBV29-1 to TRBJ1-1; TRBD1 is a possible D gene (5 bases). This sequence was found in a man in his sixties who had recovered from COVID-19. This CDR3 reads CSVDPTEEAFF. The CDR3 region has the DNA TGCAGCGTTGACCCGACAGAAGAAGCTTTCTTT.